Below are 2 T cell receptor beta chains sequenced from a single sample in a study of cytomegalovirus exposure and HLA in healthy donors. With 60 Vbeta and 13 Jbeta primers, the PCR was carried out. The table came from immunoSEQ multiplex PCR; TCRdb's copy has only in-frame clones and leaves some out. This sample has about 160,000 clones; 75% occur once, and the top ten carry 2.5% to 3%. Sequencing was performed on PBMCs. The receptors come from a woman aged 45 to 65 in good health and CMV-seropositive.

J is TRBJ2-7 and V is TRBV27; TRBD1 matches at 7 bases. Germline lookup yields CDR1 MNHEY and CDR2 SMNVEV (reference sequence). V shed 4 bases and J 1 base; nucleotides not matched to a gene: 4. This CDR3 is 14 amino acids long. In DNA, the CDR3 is TGTGCCAGCAGTTCTCGACAGGGATCCTACGAGCAGTACTTC. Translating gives CASSSRQGSYEQYF.

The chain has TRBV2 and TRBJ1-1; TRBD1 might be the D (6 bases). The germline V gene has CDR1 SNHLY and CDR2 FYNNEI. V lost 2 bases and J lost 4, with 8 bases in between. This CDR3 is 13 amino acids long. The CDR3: CASSEQGGTEAFF. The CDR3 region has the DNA TGTGCCAGCAGTGAACAAGGGGGCACTGAAGCTTTCTTT. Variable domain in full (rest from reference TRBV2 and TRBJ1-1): EPEVTQTPSHQVTQMGQEVILRCVPISNHLYFYWYRQILGQKVEFLVSFYNNEISEKSEIFDDQFSVERPDGSNFTLKIRSTKLEDSAMYFCASSEQGGTEAFFGQGTRLTVV.